The clone carrying this T cell receptor (beta chain) was recorded many times. The target antigen is unknown. Synthesis of cDNA was accomplished via 5'RACE employing 10-nucleotide random UMIs. TCRdb passed the 5' RACE reads through MiXCR, listing each CDR3 protein once. This table holds tens of thousands of distinct CDR3 sequences, about 4% found once. The unsorted libraries had their origin in 2 million PBMCs stored at -80 C. The data were obtained in a study of neurological immune-mediated disorders. Study-wide points: Phylogenetic grouping placed 18 of 34 multiple sclerosis patients' repertoires in one related-CDR3 cluster, a possible signature. Healthy controls had more TCR clonal expansion than multiple sclerosis, which showed the least, whereas HTLV-1-associated myelopathy showed the most.

This receptor was identified in a woman in her forties or fifties with multiple sclerosis. The sequenced sample consisted of PBMCs.

The CDR3 coding sequence is TGTGCCAGCAGCTTAATCGGGTCTGGAAACACCATATATTTT. Amino acids: CASSLIGSGNTIYF. The gene calls are TRBV7-9 and TRBJ1-3; no definite D call. CDR1 is SEHNR, CDR2 FQNEAQ, per germline (reference sequence). Trimming took off 2 bases at V and 1 base at J, with 6 bases between the two ends. The CDR3 runs 14 residues.